Sequencing of this T cell receptor (beta chain) was carried out in a study of spatial heterogeneity in lung cancer. About the research overall: Sequence detection consistently recorded a greater number of beta-chain than alpha-chain sequences. A unique TCR and UMI combination showed up more than ten times in raw reads, on average.

TCRdb passed the 5' RACE reads through MiXCR, listing each CDR3 protein once. The data show some 85,000 distinct CDR3 sequences, approximately 21% seen once. The CDR3 has 15 amino acids. Trimming cost V 2 bases and J 1 base, with 10 bases left between them. Time point described: sample taken at primary tumor resection. Researchers sequenced whole RNA taken from tumor, nontumor lung or frozen PBMC without sorting. Donation came from some 73 patients with untreated early-stage non-small cell lung cancer. This rearrangement joins TRBV12-3 or TRBV12-4 to TRBJ2-3, with D tentatively TRBD2 (6 bases). This specimen was PBMCs, taken at surgery. The receptor was derived from a male donor with early-stage non-small cell lung cancer. The CDR3 region is CASSLNGGGTDTQYF. The CDR3 DNA is TGTGCCAGCAGTTTAAACGGAGGGGGCACAGATACGCAGTATTTT.